The clone carrying this T cell receptor beta chain has more than one count but fewer than ten. Its target is unknown. This entry belongs to a study of cytomegalovirus exposure and HLA in healthy donors. Primers for the PCR totalled 60 Vbeta and 13 Jbeta. Produced via immunoSEQ multiplex PCR; TCRdb's table is partial and in-frame only. This table has 150,000 to 200,000 clones, roughly 77% appearing once. V lost 6 bases, J lost 5 bases, and 10 bases stayed unmatched. The germline gives CDR1 MNHEY, CDR2 SMNVEV (reference sequence). CDR3 length equals 16 residues. Study-level results: Presence/absence analyses rested on an assumption that sequencing depth was roughly uniform across donors.

Sequencing used PBMCs. The chain has TRBV27 and TRBJ2-2; 9 bases line up with TRBD2. The TCR originated in a man aged 18-30 years in good health and CMV-seropositive. The CDR3 coding sequence is TGTGCCAGCAGGCACATAGCGGGAGAAGGGACCGGGGAGCTGTTTTTT. Translation: CASRHIAGEGTGELFF.